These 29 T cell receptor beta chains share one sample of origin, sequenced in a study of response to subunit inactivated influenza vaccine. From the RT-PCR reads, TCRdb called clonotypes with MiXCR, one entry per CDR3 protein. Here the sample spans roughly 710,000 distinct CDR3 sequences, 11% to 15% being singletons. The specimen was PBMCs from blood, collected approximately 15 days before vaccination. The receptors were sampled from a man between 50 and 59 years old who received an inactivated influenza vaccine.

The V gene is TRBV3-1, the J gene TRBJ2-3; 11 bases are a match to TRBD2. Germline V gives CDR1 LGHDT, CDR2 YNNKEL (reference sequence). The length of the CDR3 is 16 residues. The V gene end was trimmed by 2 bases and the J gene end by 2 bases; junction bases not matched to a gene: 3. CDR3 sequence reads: CASSQLAGGNTDTQYF. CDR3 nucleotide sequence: TGTGCCAGCAGCCAATTAGCGGGGGGGAACACAGATACGCAGTATTTT.

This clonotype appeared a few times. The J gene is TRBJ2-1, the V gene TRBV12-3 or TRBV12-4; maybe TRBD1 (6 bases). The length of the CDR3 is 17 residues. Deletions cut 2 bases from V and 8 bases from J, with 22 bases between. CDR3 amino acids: CASSLILGSGRGYEQFF. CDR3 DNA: TGTGCCAGCAGTTTAATCCTGGGAAGCGGCAGGGGATATGAGCAGTTCTTC.

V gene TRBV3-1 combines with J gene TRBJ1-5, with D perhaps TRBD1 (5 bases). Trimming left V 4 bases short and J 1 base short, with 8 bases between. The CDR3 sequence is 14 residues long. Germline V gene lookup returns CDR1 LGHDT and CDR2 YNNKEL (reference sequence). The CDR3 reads CASSRTRSNQPQHF. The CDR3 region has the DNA TGTGCCAGCAGCCGGACAAGGAGCAATCAGCCCCAGCATTTT.

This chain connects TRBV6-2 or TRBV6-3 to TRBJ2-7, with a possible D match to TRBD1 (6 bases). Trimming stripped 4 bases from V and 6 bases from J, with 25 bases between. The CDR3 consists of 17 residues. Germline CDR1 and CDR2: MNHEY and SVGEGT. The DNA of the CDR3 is TGTGCCAGCAGTTCCGCCCATCCGGGACACCAGTCCGGCGAGCAGTACTTC. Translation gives CASSSAHPGHQSGEQYF.

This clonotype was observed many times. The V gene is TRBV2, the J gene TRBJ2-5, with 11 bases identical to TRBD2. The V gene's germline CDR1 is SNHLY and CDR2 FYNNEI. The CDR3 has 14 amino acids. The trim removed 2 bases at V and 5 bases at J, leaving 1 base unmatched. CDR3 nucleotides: TGTGCCAGCAGTGAAACTAGCGGGGGTGAGACCCAGTACTTC. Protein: CASSETSGGETQYF.

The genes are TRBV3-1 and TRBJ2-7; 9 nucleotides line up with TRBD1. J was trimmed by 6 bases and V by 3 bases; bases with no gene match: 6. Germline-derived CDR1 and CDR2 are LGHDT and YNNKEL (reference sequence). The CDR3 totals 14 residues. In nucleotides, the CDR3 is TGTGCCAGCAGCCACGGGACAGGGAGAAGCGAGCAGTACTTC. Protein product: CASSHGTGRSEQYF.

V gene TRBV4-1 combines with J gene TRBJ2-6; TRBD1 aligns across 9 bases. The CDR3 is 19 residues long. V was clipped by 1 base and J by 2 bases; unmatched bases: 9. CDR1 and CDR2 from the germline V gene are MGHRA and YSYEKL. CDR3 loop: CASSQALRDREAGANVLTF. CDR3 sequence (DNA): TGCGCCAGCAGCCAAGCCCTCCGGGACAGGGAGGCTGGGGCCAACGTCCTGACTTTC.

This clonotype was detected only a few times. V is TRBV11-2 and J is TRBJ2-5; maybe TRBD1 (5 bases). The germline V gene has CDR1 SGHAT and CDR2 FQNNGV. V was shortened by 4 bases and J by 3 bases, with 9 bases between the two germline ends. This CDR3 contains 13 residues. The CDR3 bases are TGTGCCAGCAGCTCATCAGGGAAAGAGACCCAGTACTTC. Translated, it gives CASSSSGKETQYF.

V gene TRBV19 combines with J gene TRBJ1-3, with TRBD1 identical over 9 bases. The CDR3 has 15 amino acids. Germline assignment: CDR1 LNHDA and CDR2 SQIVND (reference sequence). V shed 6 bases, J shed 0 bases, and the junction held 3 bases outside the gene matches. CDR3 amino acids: CASRRDRASGNTIYF. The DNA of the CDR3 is TGTGCCAGTAGGCGGGACAGGGCCTCTGGAAACACCATATATTTT. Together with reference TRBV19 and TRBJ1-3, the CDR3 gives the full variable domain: DGGITQSPKYLFRKEGQNVTLSCEQNLNHDAMYWYRQDPGQGLRLIYYSQIVNDFQKGDIAEGYSVSREKKESFPLTVTSAQKNPTAFYLCASRRDRASGNTIYFGEGSWLTVV.

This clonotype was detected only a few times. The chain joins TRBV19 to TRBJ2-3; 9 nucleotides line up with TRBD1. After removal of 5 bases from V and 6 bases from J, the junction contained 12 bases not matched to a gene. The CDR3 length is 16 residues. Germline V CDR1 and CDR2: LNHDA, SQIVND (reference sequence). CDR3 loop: CASSPTGTGSWDTQYF. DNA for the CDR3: TGTGCCAGTAGTCCGACCGGGACAGGGTCTTGGGATACGCAGTATTTT.

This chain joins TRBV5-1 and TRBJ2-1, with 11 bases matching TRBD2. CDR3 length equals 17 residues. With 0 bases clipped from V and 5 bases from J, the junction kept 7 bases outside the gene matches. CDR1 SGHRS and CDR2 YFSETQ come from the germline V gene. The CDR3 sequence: CASSLGLTSGKDNEQFF. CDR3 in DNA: TGCGCCAGCAGCTTGGGACTGACTAGCGGGAAGGACAATGAGCAGTTCTTC.

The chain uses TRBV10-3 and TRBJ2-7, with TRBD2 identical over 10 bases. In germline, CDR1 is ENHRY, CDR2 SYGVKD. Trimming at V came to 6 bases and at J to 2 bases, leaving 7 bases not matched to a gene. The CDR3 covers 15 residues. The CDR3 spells CAIREGLAEPYEQYF. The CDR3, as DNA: TGTGCCATCAGGGAAGGACTAGCGGAGCCCTACGAGCAGTACTTC.

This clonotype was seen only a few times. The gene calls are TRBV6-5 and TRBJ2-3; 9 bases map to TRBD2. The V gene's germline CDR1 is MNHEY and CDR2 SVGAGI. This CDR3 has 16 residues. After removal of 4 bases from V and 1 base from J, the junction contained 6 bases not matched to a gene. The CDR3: CASSSSRTSGTDTQYF. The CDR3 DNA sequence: TGTGCCAGCAGTTCTTCCCGGACTAGCGGCACAGATACGCAGTATTTT.

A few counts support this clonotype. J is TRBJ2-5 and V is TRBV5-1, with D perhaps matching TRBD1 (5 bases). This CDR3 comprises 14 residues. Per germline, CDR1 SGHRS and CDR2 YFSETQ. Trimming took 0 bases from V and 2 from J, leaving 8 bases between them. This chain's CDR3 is CASSLGGNQETQYF. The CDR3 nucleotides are TGCGCCAGCAGCTTGGGGGGCAATCAAGAGACCCAGTACTTC.

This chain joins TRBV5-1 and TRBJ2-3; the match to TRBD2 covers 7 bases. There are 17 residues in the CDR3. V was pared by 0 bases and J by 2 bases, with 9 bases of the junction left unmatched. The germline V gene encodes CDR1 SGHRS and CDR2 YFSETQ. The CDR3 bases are TGCGCCAGCAGCTTGGTCTTCGCGGGGGTACTCACAGATACGCAGTATTTT. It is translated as CASSLVFAGVLTDTQYF.

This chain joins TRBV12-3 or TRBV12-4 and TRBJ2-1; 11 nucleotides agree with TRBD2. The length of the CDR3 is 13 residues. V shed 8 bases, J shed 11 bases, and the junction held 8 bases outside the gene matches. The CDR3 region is CASDSGRAGQQFF. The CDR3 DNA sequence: TGTGCCAGCGATAGCGGGAGGGCCGGACAGCAGTTCTTC.

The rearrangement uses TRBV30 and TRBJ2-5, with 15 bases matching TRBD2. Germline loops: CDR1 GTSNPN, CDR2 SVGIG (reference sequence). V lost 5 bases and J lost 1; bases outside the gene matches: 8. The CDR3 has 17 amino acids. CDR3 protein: CAWGLAGGRAVQETQYF. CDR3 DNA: TGTGCCTGGGGACTAGCGGGGGGGCGGGCCGTCCAAGAGACCCAGTACTTC.

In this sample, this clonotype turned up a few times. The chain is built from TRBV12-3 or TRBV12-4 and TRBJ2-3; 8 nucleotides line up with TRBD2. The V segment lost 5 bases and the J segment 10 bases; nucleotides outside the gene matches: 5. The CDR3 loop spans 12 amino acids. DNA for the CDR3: TGTGCCAGCAGTCAGCCTAGCGGGTCGCAGTATTTT. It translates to CASSQPSGSQYF.

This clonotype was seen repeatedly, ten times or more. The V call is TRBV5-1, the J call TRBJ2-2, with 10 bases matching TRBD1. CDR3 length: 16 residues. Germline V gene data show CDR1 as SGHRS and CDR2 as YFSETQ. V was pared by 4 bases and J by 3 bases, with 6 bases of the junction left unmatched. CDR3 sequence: CASSDGGQGYTGELFF. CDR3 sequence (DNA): TGCGCCAGCAGCGATGGGGGACAGGGGTACACCGGGGAGCTGTTTTTT.

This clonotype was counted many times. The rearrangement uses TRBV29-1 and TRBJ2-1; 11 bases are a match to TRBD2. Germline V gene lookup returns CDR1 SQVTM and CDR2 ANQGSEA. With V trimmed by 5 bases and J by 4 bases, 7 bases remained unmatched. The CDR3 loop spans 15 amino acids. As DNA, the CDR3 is TGCAGCGTTTTACCGGGACTAGCGGCATACAATGAGCAGTTCTTC. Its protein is CSVLPGLAAYNEQFF.

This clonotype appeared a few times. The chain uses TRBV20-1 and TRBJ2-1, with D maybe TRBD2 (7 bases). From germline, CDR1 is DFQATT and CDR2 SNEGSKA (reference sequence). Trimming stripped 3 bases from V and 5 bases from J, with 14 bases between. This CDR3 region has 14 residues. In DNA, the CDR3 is TGCAGTGCTAGCGGGGGGCCAAGCGACAATGAGCAGTTCTTC. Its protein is CSASGGPSDNEQFF.

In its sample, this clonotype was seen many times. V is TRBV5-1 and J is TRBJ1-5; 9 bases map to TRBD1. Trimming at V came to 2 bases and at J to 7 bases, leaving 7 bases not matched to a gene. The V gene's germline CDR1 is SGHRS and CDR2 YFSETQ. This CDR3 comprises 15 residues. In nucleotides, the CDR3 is TGCGCCAGCAGCTTTTCCGACAGGGGGTACCAGCCCCAGCATTTT. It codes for CASSFSDRGYQPQHF.

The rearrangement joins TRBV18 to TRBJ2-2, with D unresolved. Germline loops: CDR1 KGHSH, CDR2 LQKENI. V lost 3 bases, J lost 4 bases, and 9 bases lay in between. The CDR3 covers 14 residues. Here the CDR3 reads CASSPPGPTGELFF. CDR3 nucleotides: TGTGCCAGCTCACCCCCCGGCCCCACCGGGGAGCTGTTTTTT.

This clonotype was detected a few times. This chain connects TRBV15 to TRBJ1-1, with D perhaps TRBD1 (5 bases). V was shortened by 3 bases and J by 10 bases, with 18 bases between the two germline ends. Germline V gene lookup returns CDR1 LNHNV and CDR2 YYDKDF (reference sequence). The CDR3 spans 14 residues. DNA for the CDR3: TGTGCCACCAGCAGGGGGGACGGAAATCGGCGAGCTTTCTTT. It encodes CATSRGDGNRRAFF. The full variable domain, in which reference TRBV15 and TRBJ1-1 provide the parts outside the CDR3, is DAMVIQNPRYQVTQFGKPVTLSCSQTLNHNVMYWYQQKSSQAPKLLFHYYDKDFNNEADTPDNFQSRRPNTSFCFLDIRSPGLGDTAMYLCATSRGDGNRRAFFGQGTRLTVV.

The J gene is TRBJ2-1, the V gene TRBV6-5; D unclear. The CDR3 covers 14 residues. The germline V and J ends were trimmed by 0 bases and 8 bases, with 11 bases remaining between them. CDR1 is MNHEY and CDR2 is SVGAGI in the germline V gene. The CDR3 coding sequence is TGTGCCAGCAGTTACTCGACCCGACGCGATGAGCAGTTCTTC. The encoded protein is CASSYSTRRDEQFF.

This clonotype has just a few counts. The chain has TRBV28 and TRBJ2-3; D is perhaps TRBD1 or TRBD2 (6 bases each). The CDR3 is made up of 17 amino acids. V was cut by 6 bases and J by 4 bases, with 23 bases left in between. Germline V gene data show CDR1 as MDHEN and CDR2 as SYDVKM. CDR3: CASSASFRGPDADTQYF. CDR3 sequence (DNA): TGTGCCAGCAGCGCTAGTTTTCGGGGGCCGGATGCAGATACGCAGTATTTT. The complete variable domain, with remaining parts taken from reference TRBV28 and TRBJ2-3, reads DVKVTQSSRYLVKRTGEKVFLECVQDMDHENMFWYRQDPGLGLRLIYFSYDVKMKEKGDIPEGYSVSREKKERFSLILESASTNQTSMYLCASSASFRGPDADTQYFGPGTRLTVL.

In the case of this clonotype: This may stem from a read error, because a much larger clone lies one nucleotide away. CDR3 sequence: CPSSVGHRVGGELFF. The CDR3, as DNA: TGTCCCAGCAGCGTAGGTCACAGGGTAGGAGGGGAGCTGTTTTTT. This chain uses TRBV9 with TRBJ2-2, with D possibly being TRBD1 (6 bases). The CDR3 loop spans 15 amino acids. The germline V gene encodes CDR1 SGDLS and CDR2 YYNGEE.

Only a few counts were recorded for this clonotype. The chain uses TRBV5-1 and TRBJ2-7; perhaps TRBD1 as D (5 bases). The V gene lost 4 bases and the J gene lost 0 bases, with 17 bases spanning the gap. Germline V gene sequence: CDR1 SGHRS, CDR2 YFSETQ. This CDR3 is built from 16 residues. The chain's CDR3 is CASSANRYMSSYEQYF. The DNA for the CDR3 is TGCGCCAGCAGCGCTAACAGGTATATGAGCTCCTACGAGCAGTACTTC.

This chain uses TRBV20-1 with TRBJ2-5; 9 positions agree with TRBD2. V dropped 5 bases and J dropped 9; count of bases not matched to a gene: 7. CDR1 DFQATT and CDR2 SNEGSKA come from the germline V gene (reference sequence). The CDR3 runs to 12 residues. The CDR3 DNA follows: TGCAGTGCTGGAGGGACTAGCAGCCCCCAGTACTTC. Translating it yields CSAGGTSSPQYF.